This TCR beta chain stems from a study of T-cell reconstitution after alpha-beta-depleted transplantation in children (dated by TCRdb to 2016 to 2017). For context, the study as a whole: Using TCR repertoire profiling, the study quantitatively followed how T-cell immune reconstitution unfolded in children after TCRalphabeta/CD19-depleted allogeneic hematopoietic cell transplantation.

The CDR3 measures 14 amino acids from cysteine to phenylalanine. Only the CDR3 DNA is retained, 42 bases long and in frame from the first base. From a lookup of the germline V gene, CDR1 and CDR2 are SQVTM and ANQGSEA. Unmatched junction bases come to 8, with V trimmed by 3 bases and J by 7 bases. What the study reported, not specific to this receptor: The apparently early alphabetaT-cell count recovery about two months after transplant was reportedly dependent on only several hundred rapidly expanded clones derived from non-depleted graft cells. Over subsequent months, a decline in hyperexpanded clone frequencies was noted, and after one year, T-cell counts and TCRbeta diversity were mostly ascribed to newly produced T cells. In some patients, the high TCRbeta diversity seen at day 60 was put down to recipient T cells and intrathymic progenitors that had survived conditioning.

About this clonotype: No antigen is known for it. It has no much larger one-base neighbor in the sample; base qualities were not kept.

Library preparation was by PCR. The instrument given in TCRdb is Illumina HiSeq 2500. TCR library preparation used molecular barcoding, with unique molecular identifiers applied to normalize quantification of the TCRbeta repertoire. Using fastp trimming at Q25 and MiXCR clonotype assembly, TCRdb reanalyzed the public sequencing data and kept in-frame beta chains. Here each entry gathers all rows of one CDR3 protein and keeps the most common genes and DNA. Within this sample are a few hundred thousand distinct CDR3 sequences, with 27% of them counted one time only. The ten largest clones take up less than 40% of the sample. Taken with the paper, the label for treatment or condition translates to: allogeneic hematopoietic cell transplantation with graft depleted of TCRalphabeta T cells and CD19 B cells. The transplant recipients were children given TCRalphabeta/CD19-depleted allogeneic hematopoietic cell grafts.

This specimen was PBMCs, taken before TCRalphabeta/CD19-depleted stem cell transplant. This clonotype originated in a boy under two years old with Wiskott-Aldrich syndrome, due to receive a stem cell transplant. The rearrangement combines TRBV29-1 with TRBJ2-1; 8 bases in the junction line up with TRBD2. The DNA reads TGCAGCGTTGAGGGAGCGGGAGTCTCTAATGAGCAGTTCTTC. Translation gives CSVEGAGVSNEQFF.